The 5 T cell receptor beta chains in this list originate from one sample, sequenced in a study of blood T cells in healthy people across ages. With a J-beta primer mix and a sample-barcoded 5' primer, a second PCR ran roughly 6 to 11 cycles. TCRdb reprocessed the 5' RACE reads with MiXCR, giving one entry per CDR3 protein. This sample has about 580,000 distinct CDR3 sequences; around half occur once, and the top ten carry about 22%. Material for sequencing was blood. The origin of the receptors is a man older than 75 in good health.

This clonotype has more than one count but fewer than ten. The chain carries TRBV7-2 and TRBJ2-7; maybe TRBD1 (5 bases). Trimming removed 3 bases at V and 3 bases at J, with 12 bases between. The CDR3 is made up of 14 amino acids. Germline CDR1 SGHTA, CDR2 FQGNSA. CDR3 sequence (DNA): TGTGCCAGCAGCTTCCGACAGAACCACTACGAGCAGTACTTC. Its protein product is CASSFRQNHYEQYF. The full variable domain, completed using reference TRBV7-2 and TRBJ2-7, is GAGVSQSPSNKVTEKGKDVELRCDPISGHTALYWYRQSLGQGLEFLIYFQGNSAPDKSGLPSDRFSAERTGGSVSTLTIQRTQQEDSAVYLCASSFRQNHYEQYFGPGTRLTVT.

The V gene is TRBV7-2, the J gene TRBJ2-3; D remains unclear. CDR1 and CDR2 from the germline V gene are SGHTA and FQGNSA. The V gene lost 5 bases and the J gene lost 3 bases, with 12 bases spanning the gap. The CDR3 extends over 14 amino acids. The CDR3 loop is CASSVDRFTDTQYF. In nucleotides, the CDR3 is TGTGCCAGCAGCGTAGACCGATTTACAGATACGCAGTATTTT. Drawing the rest from reference TRBV7-2 and TRBJ2-3, the complete variable domain is GAGVSQSPSNKVTEKGKDVELRCDPISGHTALYWYRQSLGQGLEFLIYFQGNSAPDKSGLPSDRFSAERTGGSVSTLTIQRTQQEDSAVYLCASSVDRFTDTQYFGPGTRLTVL.

J is TRBJ1-2 and V is TRBV20-1, with D maybe TRBD1 (6 bases). Germline lookup yields CDR1 DFQATT and CDR2 SNEGSKA (reference sequence). This CDR3 has 14 amino acids. Trimming removed 5 bases from V and 4 bases from J, with 17 bases in between. CDR3 nucleotides: TGCAGTGCTGTAGAGGTTAAGGGGGTCTATGGCTACACCTTC. Translated: CSAVEVKGVYGYTF.

This chain joins TRBV7-2 and TRBJ2-5, with unresolved D. The CDR3 loop spans 12 amino acids. V gave up 5 bases and J gave up 1 base, with 5 bases separating them. Germline CDR1 reads SGHTA; CDR2 reads FQGNSA. CDR3: CASSPSQETQYF. CDR3 coding DNA: TGTGCCAGCAGCCCTAGCCAAGAGACCCAGTACTTC.

This clonotype turned up a few times. V usage is TRBV7-9 and J usage is TRBJ1-4; D unresolved. The germline CDR1 and CDR2 sequences are SEHNR and FQNEAQ (reference sequence). V was shortened by 5 bases and J by 7 bases, with 11 bases between the two germline ends. This CDR3 is built from 13 residues. Here the CDR3 DNA reads TGTGCCAGCAGCCCGACTGTGGGTGAAAAACTGTTTTTT. Translation: CASSPTVGEKLFF.